This TCR beta chain was found in a study of blood T cell repertoires in COVID-19. Study-wide background: COVID-19 samples from acute and convalescent phases originated in the United States, Italy and Spain. PBMCs, B-cell-depleted T cells, or T cells provided the cDNA or gDNA that made up the material.

CDR1 and CDR2 from the germline V gene are SGHRS and YFSETQ. With V trimmed by 7 bases and J by 4 bases, 9 bases remained unmatched. There are 15 residues in the CDR3. Profiling relied on immunoSEQ multiplex PCR, and the TCRdb table lists in-frame clones only, not all of them. The sample consists of some 14,000 clones, 83% of them appearing once. This TCR was sampled from an older woman with acute or convalescent COVID-19. J is TRBJ2-2 and V is TRBV5-1, with 8 bases lining up with TRBD2. Sequences were obtained from peripheral blood. The CDR3 loop reads CASRPTGGSTGELFF. CDR3 bases: TGCGCCAGCCGGCCCACGGGGGGGAGCACCGGGGAGCTGTTTTTT.